This passage covers 5 T cell receptor beta chains from one sample sequenced in a study of Graves' ophthalmopathy and Graves' hyperthyroidism. Researchers took RNA transcripts and amplified TCR beta CDR3 regions from them. A first-round RT-PCR used HTBI primers, followed by a second-round multiplex PCR. TCRdb re-analysed the multiplex PCR reads in MiXCR, keeping a single row per CDR3 protein. The sample lists about 370,000 distinct CDR3 sequences, 15% to 20% occurring once. The sequenced material came from peripheral blood. These TCRs come from a woman in her late teens or twenties with Graves' ophthalmopathy.

This clonotype was picked up many times. The chain carries TRBV5-1 and TRBJ1-1; 7 nucleotides line up with TRBD1. Losses at the gene ends were 4 bases for V and 6 bases for J; bases not matched to a gene: 6. Germline lookup yields CDR1 SGHRS and CDR2 YFSETQ. The CDR3 extends over 13 amino acids. Here the CDR3 DNA reads TGCGCCAGCAGCCTAGGACAGGCCGCTGAAGCTTTCTTT. Encoded protein: CASSLGQAAEAFF.

This chain joins TRBV7-3 and TRBJ2-7; the D gene is possibly TRBD2 (6 bases). Trimming left V 3 bases short and J 7 bases short, with 13 bases between. CDR3 size: 13 residues. The germline V gene has CDR1 SGHTA and CDR2 FQGTGA. The CDR3 reads CASSFTAGREQYF. CDR3 bases: TGTGCCAGCAGCTTCACCGCGGGGAGGGAGCAGTACTTC.

This clonotype was seen repeatedly, ten times or more. CDR3 in amino acids: CASSFLPLGQNIQYF. The CDR3 coding sequence is TGTGCCAGCAGTTTCCTTCCCCTAGGCCAAAACATTCAGTACTTC. The V gene is TRBV27, the J gene TRBJ2-4, with D unresolved. CDR3 length: 15 amino acids. CDR1 and CDR2 (germline): MNHEY, SMNVEV (reference sequence). V was trimmed by 3 bases and J by 5 bases, leaving 14 bases between them.

This clonotype was observed at least ten times. This rearrangement joins TRBV7-2 to TRBJ2-5, with D perhaps matching TRBD2 (5 bases). V shed 1 base and J shed 7 bases, with 10 bases lying between them. The CDR3 is 13 amino acids. Germline loops: CDR1 SGHTA, CDR2 FQGNSA. The CDR3 reads CASSLEFAGTQYF. The CDR3 DNA reads TGTGCCAGCAGCTTAGAATTTGCGGGGACCCAGTACTTC.

This clonotype was counted at least ten times. The rearrangement joins TRBV20-1 to TRBJ2-7; D is possibly TRBD1 (6 bases). The CDR3 length is 13 residues. CDR1 is DFQATT, CDR2 SNEGSKA, per germline (reference sequence). The ends were cut back, 6 bases at V and 6 bases at J, with 18 bases in the middle. The CDR3 is CSALTGDYGEQYF. CDR3 nucleotide sequence: TGCAGTGCCTTGACAGGTGATTATGGCGAGCAGTACTTC.